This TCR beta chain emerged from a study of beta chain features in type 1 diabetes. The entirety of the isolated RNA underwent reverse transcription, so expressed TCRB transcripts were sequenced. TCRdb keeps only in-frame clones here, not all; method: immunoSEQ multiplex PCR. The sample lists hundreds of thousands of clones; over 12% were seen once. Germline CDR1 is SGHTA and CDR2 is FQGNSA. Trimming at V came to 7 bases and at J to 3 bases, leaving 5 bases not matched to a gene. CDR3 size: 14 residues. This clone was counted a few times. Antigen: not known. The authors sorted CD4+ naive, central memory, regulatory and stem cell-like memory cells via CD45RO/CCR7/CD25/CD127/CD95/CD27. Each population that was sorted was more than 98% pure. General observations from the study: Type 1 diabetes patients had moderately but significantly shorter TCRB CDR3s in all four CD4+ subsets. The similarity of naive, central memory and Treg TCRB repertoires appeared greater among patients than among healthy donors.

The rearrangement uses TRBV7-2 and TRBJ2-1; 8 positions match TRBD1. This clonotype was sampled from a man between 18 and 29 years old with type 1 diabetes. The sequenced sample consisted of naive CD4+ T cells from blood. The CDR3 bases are TGTGCCAGCAAGATGGGACAGGACTACAATGAGCAGTTCTTC. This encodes CASKMGQDYNEQFF. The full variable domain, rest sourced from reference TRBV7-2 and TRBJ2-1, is GAGVSQSPSNKVTEKGKDVELRCDPISGHTALYWYRQSLGQGLEFLIYFQGNSAPDKSGLPSDRFSAERTGGSVSTLTIQRTQQEDSAVYLCASKMGQDYNEQFFGPGTRLTVL.